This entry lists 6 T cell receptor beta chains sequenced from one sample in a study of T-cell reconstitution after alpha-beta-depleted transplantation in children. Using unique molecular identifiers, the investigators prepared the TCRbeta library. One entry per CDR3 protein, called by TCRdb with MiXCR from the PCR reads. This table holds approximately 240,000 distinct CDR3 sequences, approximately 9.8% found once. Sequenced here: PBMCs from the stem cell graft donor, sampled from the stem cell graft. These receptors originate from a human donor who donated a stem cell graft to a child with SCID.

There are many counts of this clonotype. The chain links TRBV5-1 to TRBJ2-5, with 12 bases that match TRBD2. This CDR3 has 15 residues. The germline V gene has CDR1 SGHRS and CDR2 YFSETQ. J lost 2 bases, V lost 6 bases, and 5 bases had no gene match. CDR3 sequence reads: CASMLTSGGQETQYF. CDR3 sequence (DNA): TGCGCCAGCATGCTTACTAGCGGGGGGCAAGAGACCCAGTACTTC.

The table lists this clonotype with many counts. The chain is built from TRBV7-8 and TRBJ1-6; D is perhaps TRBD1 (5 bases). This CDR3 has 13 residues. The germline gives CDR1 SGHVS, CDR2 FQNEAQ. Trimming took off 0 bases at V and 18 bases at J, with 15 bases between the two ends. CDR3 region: CASSLARDRQAHF. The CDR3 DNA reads TGTGCCAGCAGCTTAGCCCGGGACCGCCAGGCCCACTTT.

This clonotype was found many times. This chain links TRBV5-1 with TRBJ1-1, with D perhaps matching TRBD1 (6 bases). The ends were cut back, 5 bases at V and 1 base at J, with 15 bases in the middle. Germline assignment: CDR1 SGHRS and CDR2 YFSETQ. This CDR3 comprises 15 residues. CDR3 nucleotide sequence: TGCGCCAGCAGTGATGCTACAGGGCCGAACACTGAAGCTTTCTTT. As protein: CASSDATGPNTEAFF.

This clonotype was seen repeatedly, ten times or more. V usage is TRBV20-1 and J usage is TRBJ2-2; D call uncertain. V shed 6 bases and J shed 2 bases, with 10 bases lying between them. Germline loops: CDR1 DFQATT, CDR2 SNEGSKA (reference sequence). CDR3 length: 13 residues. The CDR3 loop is CSAPHKNTGELFF. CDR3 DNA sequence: TGCAGTGCCCCTCACAAAAACACCGGGGAGCTGTTTTTT.

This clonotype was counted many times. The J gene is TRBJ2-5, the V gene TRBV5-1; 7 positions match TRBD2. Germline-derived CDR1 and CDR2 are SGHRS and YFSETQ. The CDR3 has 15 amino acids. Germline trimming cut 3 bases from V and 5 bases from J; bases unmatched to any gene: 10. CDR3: CASSWGTIDGETQYF. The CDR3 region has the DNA TGCGCCAGCAGCTGGGGGACTATCGACGGCGAGACCCAGTACTTC.

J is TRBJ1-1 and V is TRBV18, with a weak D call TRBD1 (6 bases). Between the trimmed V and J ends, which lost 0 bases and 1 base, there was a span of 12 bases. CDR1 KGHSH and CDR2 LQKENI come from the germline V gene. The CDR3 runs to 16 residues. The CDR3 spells CASSPPGGQTNTEAFF. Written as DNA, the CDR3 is TGTGCCAGCTCACCACCGGGAGGACAGACGAACACTGAAGCTTTCTTT.